The 20 T cell receptor beta chains listed next were all sequenced from one sample in a study of kidney transplant recipient with SARS-CoV-2 infection. TCRdb recomputed calls from the reads with MiXCR, one row per CDR3 protein. The sample has fewer than 250,000 distinct CDR3 sequences, around 28% seen once. The sequenced sample was a blood sample, obtained at baseline and on day 111 from a kidney transplant recipient. Receptors were obtained from a male patient between 25 and 39 years old who had COVID-19 and was a kidney transplant recipient. Some T cells may have originated in the graft donor.

There are many counts of this clonotype. The chain combines TRBV4-1 with TRBJ2-7; tentative D call: TRBD2 (5 bases). This CDR3 is 12 amino acids long. Germline CDR1 is MGHRA and CDR2 is YSYEKL. Trimming left V 3 bases short and J 7 bases short, with 10 bases between. The CDR3 region is CASSHPRGEQYF. The CDR3 DNA is TGCGCCAGCAGCCATCCCCGAGGGGAGCAGTACTTC.

This clonotype has at least ten counts. V and J are TRBV7-1 and TRBJ1-2; D uncertain. TRBV7-1 is designated an ORF whose function remains uncertain. The CDR3 is made up of 17 amino acids. V lost 5 bases and J 4 bases, leaving 23 bases between the germline ends. The CDR3 reads CASSTQTHEGKTYGYTF. The DNA for the CDR3 is TGTGCCAGCAGCACTCAGACTCACGAGGGAAAGACCTATGGCTACACCTTC.

Notes on this clonotype: A clone one base away is much larger, so this may be a read error. The CDR3 here is CASNPTLFVGQMNTEAFF. The CDR3 bases are TGTGCCAGCAACCCCACATTGTTCGTCGGACAGATGAACACTGAAGCTTTCTTT. The chain links TRBV11-3 to TRBJ1-1; possibly TRBD1 for D (6 bases). The CDR3 loop spans 18 amino acids. CDR1 and CDR2 from the germline V gene are SGHNT and YENEEA. V lost 7 bases and J lost 0, with 24 bases in between. The whole variable domain, remainder taken from reference TRBV11-3 and TRBJ1-1, is EAGVVQSPRYKIIEKKQPVAFWCNPISGHNTLYWYLQNLGQGPELLIRYENEEAVDDSQLPKDRFSAERLKGVDSTLKIQPAELGDSAVYLCASNPTLFVGQMNTEAFFGQGTRLTVV.

With respect to this clonotype: The junction shows a germline mismatch at one end, possibly a read error. V is TRBV19 and J is TRBJ2-2; possibly TRBD2 for D (5 bases). Germline lookup yields CDR1 LNHDA and CDR2 SQIVND (reference sequence). There are 14 residues in the CDR3. In DNA, the CDR3 is TGTGCCAGTAGTAGAGAGAGTTACACCGGGGAGCTGCTTTTT. Encoded protein: CASSRESYTGELLF.

The chain couples TRBV10-1 to TRBJ1-6, with D uncertain. Germline values: CDR1 WNHNN, CDR2 SYGVQD (reference sequence). The CDR3 has 13 residues. The V end lost 2 bases, the J end lost 10 bases, and 9 bases lay between the germline ends. The CDR3 loop reads CASSEDPRSPLHF. The CDR3 DNA sequence: TGCGCCAGCAGTGAGGATCCGCGATCACCCCTCCACTTT.

This clonotype has a count of ten or more. This sequence joins TRBV5-8 and TRBJ1-1; no reliable D call. Looked up from germline, CDR1 is SGHTS and CDR2 is YDEGEE. The CDR3 runs 13 residues. With 1 base removed from V and 0 bases from J, the gap between germline ends came to 4 bases. In DNA, the CDR3 is TGTGCCAGCAGCTTGAGACTGAACACTGAAGCTTTCTTT. It yields the protein CASSLRLNTEAFF.

The rearrangement links TRBV27 to TRBJ2-3; 15 bases match TRBD2. V trimming: 5 bases; J trimming: 6 bases; junction bases outside the gene matches: 9. The CDR3 runs to 17 residues. Germline V gene lookup returns CDR1 MNHEY and CDR2 SMNVEV (reference sequence). The CDR3 sequence is CASSPRTSGRAGDTQYF. The DNA for the CDR3 is TGTGCCAGCAGTCCCCGGACTAGCGGGAGGGCTGGTGATACGCAGTATTTT.

With respect to this clonotype: It may be a read error: a sequence one base away is much more abundant. The DNA for the CDR3 is TGCAGTGTGAGGGTGATGGGGGGAGCTAGTGGCTACACCTTC. Translating it yields CSVRVMGGASGYTF. This chain connects TRBV20-1 to TRBJ1-2, with D perhaps TRBD1 (5 bases). Trimming cost V 7 bases and J 7 bases, with 22 bases left between them. Germline CDR1 DFQATT, CDR2 SNEGSKA (reference sequence). The CDR3 has 14 residues.

Note on this clonotype: A much larger clone is a single base away; this may be a read error. This chain connects TRBV5-1 to TRBJ2-2; D might be TRBD1 (6 bases). CDR1 and CDR2 from the germline V gene are SGHRS and YFSETQ. The CDR3 extends over 13 amino acids. CDR3 loop: CASTGTNTGELLF. CDR3 bases: TGCGCCAGCACCGGGACAAACACCGGGGAGCTGCTTTTT.

This clonotype was detected many times. V gene TRBV10-3 combines with J gene TRBJ1-1; D might be TRBD1 (6 bases). This CDR3 region has 14 residues. Looked up from germline, CDR1 is ENHRY and CDR2 is SYGVKD. Trimming cost V 7 bases and J 0 bases, with 12 bases left between them. Here the CDR3 reads CAITRQAMNTEAFF. Written as DNA, the CDR3 is TGTGCCATCACTCGACAGGCCATGAACACTGAAGCTTTCTTT.

Of note for this clonotype: One base away lies a much larger clone, so this may be a sequencing read error. This is likely a read error, given that the CDR3 carries no conserved phenylalanine or tryptophan at its end. The genes are TRBV7-8 and TRBJ2-3; 8 nucleotides line up with TRBD2. The CDR3 loop spans 14 amino acids. Germline assignment: CDR1 SGHVS and CDR2 FQNEAQ. With 7 bases clipped from V and 1 base from J, the junction kept 4 bases outside the gene matches. In DNA, the CDR3 is TGTGCCAGCATCCCGGGGGGGGGCACAGATACGCAGTATTCT. Encoded protein: CASIPGGGTDTQYS.

This clonotype was seen repeatedly, ten times or more. The chain couples TRBV5-5 to TRBJ1-2, with D unresolved. This CDR3 region has 16 residues. The germline gives CDR1 SGHKS, CDR2 YYEKEE (reference sequence). Trimming pared 7 bases from V and 4 bases from J, leaving 23 bases between. The DNA for the CDR3 is TGTGCCAGCCAAAAGGATGTCTCGCGAAAGACCTATGGCTACACCTTC. It specifies CASQKDVSRKTYGYTF.

Comments on this clonotype: This sequence may be a read error, since a much larger clone differs from it by one base. The V call is TRBV10-3, the J call TRBJ2-7; TRBD2 is a possible D gene (5 bases). Looked up from germline, CDR1 is ENHRY and CDR2 is SYGVKD. This CDR3 comprises 16 residues. V gave up 2 bases and J gave up 3 bases, with 17 bases separating them. CDR3 residues: CAISEGGLDFNYEQYV. Here the CDR3 DNA reads TGTGCCATCAGTGAGGGCGGACTCGATTTTAACTACGAGCAGTACGTC.

The rearrangement links TRBV5-1 to TRBJ1-2, with unresolved D. This CDR3 comprises 16 residues. Trimming pared 7 bases from V and 4 bases from J, leaving 23 bases between. The germline V gene has CDR1 SGHRS and CDR2 YFSETQ. CDR3 loop: CASRRSLVRKTYGYTF. The CDR3 coding sequence is TGCGCCAGCCGGCGGTCATTGGTTCGAAAGACCTATGGCTACACCTTC.

At least ten counts were recorded for this clonotype. The J gene is TRBJ2-2, the V gene TRBV20-1; 7 nucleotides align to TRBD2. CDR1 is DFQATT, CDR2 SNEGSKA, per germline (reference sequence). Losses at the gene ends were 5 bases for V and 5 bases for J; bases not matched to a gene: 8. This CDR3 is built from 14 residues. This CDR3 reads CSAPPTSRTGELFF. For the CDR3, the DNA is TGCAGTGCTCCGCCGACTAGCCGGACCGGGGAGCTGTTTTTT.

To note about this clonotype: Possible read error: a much larger clone is one base away. The chain is built from TRBV25-1 and TRBJ2-1, with 9 bases that match TRBD1. The CDR3 spans 13 residues. CDR1 MGHDK and CDR2 SYGVNS come from the germline V gene. The CDR3 region is CASRTGGYNGQFF. In DNA, the CDR3 is TGTGCCAGCAGGACAGGGGGATACAATGGGCAGTTCTTC.

Regarding this clonotype: A read error may explain this, as a much larger clone is one base away. V and J are TRBV19 and TRBJ2-2; D possibly corresponds to TRBD1 (6 bases). The CDR3 sequence is 16 residues long. The germline CDR1 and CDR2 sequences are LNHDA and SQIVND (reference sequence). The CDR3 sequence: CAGSRSGGLNTGELFF. CDR3 nucleotide sequence: TGTGCCGGTAGCCGTAGTGGGGGCCTGAACACCGGGGAGCTGTTTTTT.

A word on this clonotype: One junction end disagrees with the germline gene, perhaps due to a read error. The J gene is TRBJ2-7, the V gene TRBV7-2, with 9 bases fitting TRBD2. The assigned J gene may be wrong: the sequence end matches TRBJ2-5 better. The CDR3 is made up of 14 amino acids. The germline CDR1 and CDR2 sequences are SGHTA and FQGNSA. The CDR3 sequence is CASSVAGASETQYF. The CDR3 DNA follows: TGTGCCAGCAGCGTAGCGGGGGCCTCAGAGACCCAGTACTTC.

This clonotype is a singleton in its sample. This clone may be a read error of a much larger clone one base away. The V gene is TRBV6-5, the J gene TRBJ2-5; no reliable D call. CDR3 length: 16 residues. Germline-derived CDR1 and CDR2 are MNHEY and SVGAGI. The CDR3 spells CASGYTTRLRTETQYF. For the CDR3, the DNA is TGTGCCAGCGGTTACACCACTCGTCTAAGGACAGAGACCCAGTACTTC.

This clonotype has a count of ten or more. This chain connects TRBV2 to TRBJ2-7; D unresolved. In germline, CDR1 is SNHLY, CDR2 FYNNEI. The V and J ends lost 8 bases and 4 bases respectively, with 18 bases between them. This CDR3 region has 14 residues. This chain's CDR3 is CASVKGRGRYEQYF. In DNA, the CDR3 is TGTGCCAGCGTAAAAGGAAGAGGACGGTACGAGCAGTACTTC.